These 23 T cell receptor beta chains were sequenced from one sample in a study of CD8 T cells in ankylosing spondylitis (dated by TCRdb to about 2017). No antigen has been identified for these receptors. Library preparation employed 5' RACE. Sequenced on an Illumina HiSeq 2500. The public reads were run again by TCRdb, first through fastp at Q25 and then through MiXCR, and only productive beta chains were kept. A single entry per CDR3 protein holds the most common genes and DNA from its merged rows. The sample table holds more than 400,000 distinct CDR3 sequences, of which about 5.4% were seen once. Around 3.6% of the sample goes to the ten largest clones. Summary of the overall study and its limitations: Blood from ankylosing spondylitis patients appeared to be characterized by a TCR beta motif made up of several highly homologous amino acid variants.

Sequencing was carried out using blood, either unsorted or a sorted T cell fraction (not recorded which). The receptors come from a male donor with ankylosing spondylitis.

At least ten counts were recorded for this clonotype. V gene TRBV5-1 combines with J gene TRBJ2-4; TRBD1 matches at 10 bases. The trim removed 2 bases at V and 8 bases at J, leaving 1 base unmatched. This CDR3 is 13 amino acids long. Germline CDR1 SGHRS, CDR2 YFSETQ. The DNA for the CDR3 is TGCGCCAGCAGCTTCGGGACAGGGGACATTCAGTACTTC. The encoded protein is CASSFGTGDIQYF.

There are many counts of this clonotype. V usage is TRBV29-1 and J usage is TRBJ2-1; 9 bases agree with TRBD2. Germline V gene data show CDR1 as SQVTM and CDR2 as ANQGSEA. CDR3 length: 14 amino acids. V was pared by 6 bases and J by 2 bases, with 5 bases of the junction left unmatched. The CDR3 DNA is TGCAGCGTCCCGACTAGCGGTACCTACAATGAGCAGTTCTTC. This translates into CSVPTSGTYNEQFF.

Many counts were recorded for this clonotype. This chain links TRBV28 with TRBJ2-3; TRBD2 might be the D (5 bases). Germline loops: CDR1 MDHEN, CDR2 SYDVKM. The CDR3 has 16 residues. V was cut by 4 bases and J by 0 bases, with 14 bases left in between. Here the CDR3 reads CASSSLASGSTDTQYF. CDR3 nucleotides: TGTGCCAGCAGTTCCCTGGCCAGCGGTAGCACAGATACGCAGTATTTT.

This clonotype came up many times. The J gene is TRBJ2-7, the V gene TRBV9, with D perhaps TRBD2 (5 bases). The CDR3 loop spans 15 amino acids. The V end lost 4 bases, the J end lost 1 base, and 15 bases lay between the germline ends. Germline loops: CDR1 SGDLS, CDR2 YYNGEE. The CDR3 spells CASSPYEAGSYEQYF. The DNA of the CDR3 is TGTGCCAGCAGCCCATACGAGGCGGGTTCCTACGAGCAGTACTTC.

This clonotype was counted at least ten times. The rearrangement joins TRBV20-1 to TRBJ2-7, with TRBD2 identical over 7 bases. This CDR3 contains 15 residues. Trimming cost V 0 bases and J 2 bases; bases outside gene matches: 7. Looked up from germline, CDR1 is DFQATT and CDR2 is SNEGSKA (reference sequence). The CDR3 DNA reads TGCAGTGCTAGAGATTCCCAGCGGGGTCCCTACGAGCAGTACTTC. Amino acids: CSARDSQRGPYEQYF.

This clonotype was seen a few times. In DNA form, the CDR3 reads TGCGCCAGCAGCCAAGGAGGGTTGCGGGACAGGGCTGATACGCAGTATTTT. Amino acids: CASSQGGLRDRADTQYF. The chain couples TRBV4-3 to TRBJ2-3, with 9 bases that match TRBD1. There are 17 residues in the CDR3. Germline assignment: CDR1 LGHNA and CDR2 YSLEER. Trimming removed 1 base from V and 6 bases from J; junction bases left unmatched: 11.

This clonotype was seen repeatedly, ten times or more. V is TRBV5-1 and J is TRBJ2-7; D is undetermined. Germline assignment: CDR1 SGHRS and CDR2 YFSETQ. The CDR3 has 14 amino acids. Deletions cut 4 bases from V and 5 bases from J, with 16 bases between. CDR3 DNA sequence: TGCGCCAGCAGCCTAGGACGGGTTTGGGACGAGCAGTACTTC. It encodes CASSLGRVWDEQYF.

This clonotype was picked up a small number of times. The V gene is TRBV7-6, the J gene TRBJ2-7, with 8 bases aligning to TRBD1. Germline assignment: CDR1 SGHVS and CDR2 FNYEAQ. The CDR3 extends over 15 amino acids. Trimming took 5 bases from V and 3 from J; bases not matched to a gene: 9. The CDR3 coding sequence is TGTGCCAGCAGCCAACCCGGGACAGGACTCTACGAGCAGTACTTC. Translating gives CASSQPGTGLYEQYF.

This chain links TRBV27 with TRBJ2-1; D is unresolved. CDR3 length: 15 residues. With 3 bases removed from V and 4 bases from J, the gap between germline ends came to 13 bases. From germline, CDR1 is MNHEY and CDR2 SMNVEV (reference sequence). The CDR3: CASSLINLNYNEQFF. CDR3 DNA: TGTGCCAGCAGTTTGATTAACCTGAATTACAATGAGCAGTTCTTC.

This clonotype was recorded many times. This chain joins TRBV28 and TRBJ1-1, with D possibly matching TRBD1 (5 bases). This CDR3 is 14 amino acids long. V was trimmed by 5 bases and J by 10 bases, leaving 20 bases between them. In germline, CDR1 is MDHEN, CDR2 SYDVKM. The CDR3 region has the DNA TGTGCCAGCAGTACTCAGGGTAGGGCCTTTCGAGCTTTCTTT. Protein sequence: CASSTQGRAFRAFF.

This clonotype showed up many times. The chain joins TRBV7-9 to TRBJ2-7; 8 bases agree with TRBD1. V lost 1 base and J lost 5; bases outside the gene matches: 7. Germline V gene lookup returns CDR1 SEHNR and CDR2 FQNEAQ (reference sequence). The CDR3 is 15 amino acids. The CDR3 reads CASSLGRTGTHEQYF. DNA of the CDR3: TGTGCCAGCAGCTTAGGGAGGACAGGGACCCACGAGCAGTACTTC.

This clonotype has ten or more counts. CDR3: CASSQEILGMNTEAFF. The CDR3, as DNA: TGCGCCAGCAGCCAAGAGATTTTGGGCATGAACACTGAAGCTTTCTTT. The chain couples TRBV4-3 to TRBJ1-1, with D uncertain. Trimming removed 0 bases at V and 0 bases at J, with 11 bases between. Germline V gene sequence: CDR1 LGHNA, CDR2 YSLEER. The length of the CDR3 is 16 residues.

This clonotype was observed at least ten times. Here the CDR3 reads CASSLELTGTDTQYF. CDR3 DNA: TGCGCCAGCAGCTTGGAATTAACGGGGACAGATACGCAGTATTTT. The chain has TRBV5-1 and TRBJ2-3; a possible D gene is TRBD2 (5 bases). The CDR3 is 15 residues long. The germline V and J ends were trimmed by 0 bases and 3 bases, with 11 bases remaining between them. The V gene's germline CDR1 is SGHRS and CDR2 YFSETQ.

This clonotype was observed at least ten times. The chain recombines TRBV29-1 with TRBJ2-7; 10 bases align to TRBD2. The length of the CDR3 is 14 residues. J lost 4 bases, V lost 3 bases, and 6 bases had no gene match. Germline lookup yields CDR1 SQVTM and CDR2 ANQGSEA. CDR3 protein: CSVETGTSAYEQYF. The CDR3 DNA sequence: TGCAGCGTTGAGACCGGGACTAGCGCATACGAGCAGTACTTC.

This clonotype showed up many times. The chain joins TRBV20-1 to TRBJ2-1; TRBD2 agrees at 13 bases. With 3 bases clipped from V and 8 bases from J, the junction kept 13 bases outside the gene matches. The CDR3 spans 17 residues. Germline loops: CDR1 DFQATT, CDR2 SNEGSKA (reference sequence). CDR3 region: CSASFLEGLAGKDEQFF. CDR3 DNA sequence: TGCAGTGCTAGTTTTCTTGAGGGACTAGCGGGAAAGGATGAGCAGTTCTTC.

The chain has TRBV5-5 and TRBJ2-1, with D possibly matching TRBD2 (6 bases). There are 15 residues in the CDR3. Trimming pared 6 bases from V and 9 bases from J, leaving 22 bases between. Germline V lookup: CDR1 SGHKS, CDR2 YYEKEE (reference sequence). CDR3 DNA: TGTGCCAGCACCCCCCCCGGGACTCCTTACGGTGAGCAGTTCTTC. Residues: CASTPPGTPYGEQFF.

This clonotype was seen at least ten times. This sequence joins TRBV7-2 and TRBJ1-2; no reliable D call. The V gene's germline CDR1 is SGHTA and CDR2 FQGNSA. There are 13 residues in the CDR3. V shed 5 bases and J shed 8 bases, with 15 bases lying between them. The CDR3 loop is CASSRIIGLGYTF. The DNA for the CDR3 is TGTGCCAGCAGCCGTATAATAGGGCTGGGCTACACCTTC.

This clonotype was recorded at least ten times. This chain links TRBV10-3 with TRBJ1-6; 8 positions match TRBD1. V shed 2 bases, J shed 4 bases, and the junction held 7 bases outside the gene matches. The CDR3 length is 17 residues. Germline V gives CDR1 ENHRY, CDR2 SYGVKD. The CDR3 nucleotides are TGTGCCATCAGTGAGAAACGACAGGGGACATATAATTCACCCCTCCACTTT. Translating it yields CAISEKRQGTYNSPLHF.

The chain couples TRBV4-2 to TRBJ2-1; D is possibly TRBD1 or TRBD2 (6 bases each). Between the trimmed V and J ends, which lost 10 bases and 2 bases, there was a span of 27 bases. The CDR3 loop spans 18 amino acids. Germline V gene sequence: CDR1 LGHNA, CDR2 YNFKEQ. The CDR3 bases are TGTGCCATGAGCCCCGGGCTAGTGGGGGGCCCTACCTACAATGAGCAGTTCTTC. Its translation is CAMSPGLVGGPTYNEQFF.

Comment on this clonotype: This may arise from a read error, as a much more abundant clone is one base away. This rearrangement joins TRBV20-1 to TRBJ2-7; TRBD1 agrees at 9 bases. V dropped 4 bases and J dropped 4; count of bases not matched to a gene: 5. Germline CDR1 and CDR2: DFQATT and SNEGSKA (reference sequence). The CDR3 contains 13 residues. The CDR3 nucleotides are TGCAGTGCTACCCGGGACAGGGCATACGAGCAGTACTTC. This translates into CSATRDRAYEQYF.

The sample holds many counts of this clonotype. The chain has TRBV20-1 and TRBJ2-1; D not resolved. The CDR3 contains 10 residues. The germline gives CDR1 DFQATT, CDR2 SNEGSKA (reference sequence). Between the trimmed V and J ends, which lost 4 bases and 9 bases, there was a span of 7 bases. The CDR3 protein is CSAIDAEQFF. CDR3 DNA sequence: TGCAGTGCTATTGACGCTGAGCAGTTCTTC.

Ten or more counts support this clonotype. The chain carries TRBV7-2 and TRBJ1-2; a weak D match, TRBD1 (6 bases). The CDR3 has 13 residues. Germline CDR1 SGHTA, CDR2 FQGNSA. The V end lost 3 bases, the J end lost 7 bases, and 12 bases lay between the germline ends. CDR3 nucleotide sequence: TGTGCCAGCAGCTTCGGAGGGGGGAGTGGCTACACCTTC. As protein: CASSFGGGSGYTF. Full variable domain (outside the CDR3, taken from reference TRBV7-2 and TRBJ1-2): GAGVSQSPSNKVTEKGKDVELRCDPISGHTALYWYRQSLGQGLEFLIYFQGNSAPDKSGLPSDRFSAERTGGSVSTLTIQRTQQEDSAVYLCASSFGGGSGYTFGSGTRLTVV.

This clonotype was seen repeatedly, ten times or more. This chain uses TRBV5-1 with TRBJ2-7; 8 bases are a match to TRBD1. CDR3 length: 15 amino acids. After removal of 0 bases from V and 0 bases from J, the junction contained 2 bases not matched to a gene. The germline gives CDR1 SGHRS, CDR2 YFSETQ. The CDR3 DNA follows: TGCGCCAGCAGCTTGGCGGACAGGGCCTCCTACGAGCAGTACTTC. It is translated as CASSLADRASYEQYF.